This T cell receptor beta chain is from a study of CD8+ T cells in alopecia areata. Background on the study: Severity in treated patients was scored by percentage of scalp area affected.

This clone was detected only a few times. Extraction and reverse transcription of RNA yielded cDNA as the sequencing template. The method was immunoSEQ multiplex PCR; TCRdb's version includes in-frame clones alone and lacks a portion of them. The table lists about 270,000 clones, 60% of them singletons. The treatment is: oral pan-JAK inhibitor, 5-10 mg twice daily. V gave up 4 bases and J gave up 1 base, with 5 bases separating them. The CDR3 has 13 amino acids. Germline CDR1 reads SQVTM; CDR2 reads ANQGSEA. This specimen consisted of CD4+ T cells sorted from blood, obtained at roughly week 53, from a patient treated with tofacitinib. This TCR was recovered from a human donor with alopecia areata. This rearrangement joins TRBV29-1 to TRBJ2-6; D gene unclear. CDR3 coding DNA: TGCAGCGTTGGGATGTCTGGGGCCAACGTCCTGACTTTC. Protein: CSVGMSGANVLTF.